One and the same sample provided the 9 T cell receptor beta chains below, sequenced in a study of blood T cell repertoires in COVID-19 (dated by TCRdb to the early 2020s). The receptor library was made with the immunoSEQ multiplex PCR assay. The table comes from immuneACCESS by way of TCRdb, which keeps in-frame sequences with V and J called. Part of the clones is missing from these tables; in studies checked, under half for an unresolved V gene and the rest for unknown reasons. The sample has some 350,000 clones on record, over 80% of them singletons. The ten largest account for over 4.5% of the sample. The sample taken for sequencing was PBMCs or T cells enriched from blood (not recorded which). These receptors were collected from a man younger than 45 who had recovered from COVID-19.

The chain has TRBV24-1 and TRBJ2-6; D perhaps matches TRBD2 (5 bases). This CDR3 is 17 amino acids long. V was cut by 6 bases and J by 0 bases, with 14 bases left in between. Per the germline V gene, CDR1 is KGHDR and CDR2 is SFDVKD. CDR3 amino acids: CATSLSGASSGANVLTF. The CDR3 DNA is TGTGCCACCAGTTTAAGCGGAGCAAGCTCTGGGGCCAACGTCCTGACTTTC.

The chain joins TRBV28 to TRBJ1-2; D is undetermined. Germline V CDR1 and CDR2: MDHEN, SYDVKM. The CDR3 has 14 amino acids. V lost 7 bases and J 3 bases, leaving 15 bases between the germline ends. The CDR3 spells CASNLALHDYGYTF. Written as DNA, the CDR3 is TGTGCCAGCAACCTAGCCTTACATGACTATGGCTACACCTTC.

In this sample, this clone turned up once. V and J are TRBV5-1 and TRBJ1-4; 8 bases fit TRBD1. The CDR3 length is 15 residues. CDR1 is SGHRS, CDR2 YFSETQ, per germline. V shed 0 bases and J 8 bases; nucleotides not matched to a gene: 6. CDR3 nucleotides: TGCGCCAGCAGCTTGGGGCAGGGGGCGGCCGAAAAACTGTTTTTT. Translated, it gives CASSLGQGAAEKLFF.

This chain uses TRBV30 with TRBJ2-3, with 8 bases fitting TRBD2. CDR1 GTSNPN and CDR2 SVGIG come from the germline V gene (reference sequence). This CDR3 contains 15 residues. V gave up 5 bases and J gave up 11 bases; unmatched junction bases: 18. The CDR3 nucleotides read TGTGCCTGGGGCTTCTGGCGGGGGGCCCCGGGGGGGCAGTATTTT. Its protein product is CAWGFWRGAPGGQYF.

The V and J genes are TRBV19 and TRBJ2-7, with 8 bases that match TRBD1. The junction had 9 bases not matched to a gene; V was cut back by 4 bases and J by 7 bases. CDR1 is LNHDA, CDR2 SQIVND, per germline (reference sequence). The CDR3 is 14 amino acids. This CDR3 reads CASSRTRGQGEQYF. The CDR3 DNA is TGTGCCAGTAGTAGGACCAGGGGGCAGGGAGAGCAGTACTTC.

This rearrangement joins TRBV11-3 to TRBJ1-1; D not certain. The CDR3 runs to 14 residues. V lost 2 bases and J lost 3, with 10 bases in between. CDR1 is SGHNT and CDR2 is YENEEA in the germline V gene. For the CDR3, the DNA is TGTGCCAGCAGCTTATCCCCCTCCGACACTGAAGCTTTCTTT. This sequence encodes CASSLSPSDTEAFF.

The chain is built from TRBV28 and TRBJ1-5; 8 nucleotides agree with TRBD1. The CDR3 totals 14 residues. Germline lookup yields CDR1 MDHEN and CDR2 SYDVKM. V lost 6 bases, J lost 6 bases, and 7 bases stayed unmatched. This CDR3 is CASSPDRELQPQHF. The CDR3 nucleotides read TGTGCCAGCAGCCCGGACAGGGAGCTTCAGCCCCAGCATTTT.

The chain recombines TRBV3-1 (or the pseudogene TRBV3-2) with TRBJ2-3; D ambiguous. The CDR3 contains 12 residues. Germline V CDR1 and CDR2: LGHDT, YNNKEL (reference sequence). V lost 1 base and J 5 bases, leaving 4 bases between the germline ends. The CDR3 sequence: CASSQVKDTQYF. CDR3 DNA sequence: TGTGCCAGCAGCCAAGTCAAAGATACGCAGTATTTT.

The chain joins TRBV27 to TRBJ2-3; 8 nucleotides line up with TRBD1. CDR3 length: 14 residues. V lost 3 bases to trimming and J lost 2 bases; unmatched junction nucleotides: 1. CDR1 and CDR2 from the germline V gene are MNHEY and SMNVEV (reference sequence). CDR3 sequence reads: CASSFRGPTDTQYF. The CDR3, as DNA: TGTGCCAGCAGTTTCAGGGGGCCCACAGATACGCAGTATTTT.